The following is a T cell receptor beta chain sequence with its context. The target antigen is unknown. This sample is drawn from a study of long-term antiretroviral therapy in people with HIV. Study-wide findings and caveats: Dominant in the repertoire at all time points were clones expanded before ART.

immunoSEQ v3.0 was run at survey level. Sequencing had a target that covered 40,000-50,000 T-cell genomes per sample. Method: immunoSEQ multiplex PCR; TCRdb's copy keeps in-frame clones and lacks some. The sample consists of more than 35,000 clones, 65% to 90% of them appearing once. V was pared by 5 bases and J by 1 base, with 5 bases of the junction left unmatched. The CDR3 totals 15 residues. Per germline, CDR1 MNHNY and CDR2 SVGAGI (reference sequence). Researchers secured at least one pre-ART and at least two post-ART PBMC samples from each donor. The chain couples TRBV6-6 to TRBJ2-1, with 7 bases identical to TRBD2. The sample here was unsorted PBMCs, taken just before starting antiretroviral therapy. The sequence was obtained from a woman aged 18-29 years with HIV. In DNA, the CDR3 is TGTGCCAGCAGTGGCAGCGGGACTTCCTACAATGAGCAGTTCTTC. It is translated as CASSGSGTSYNEQFF.